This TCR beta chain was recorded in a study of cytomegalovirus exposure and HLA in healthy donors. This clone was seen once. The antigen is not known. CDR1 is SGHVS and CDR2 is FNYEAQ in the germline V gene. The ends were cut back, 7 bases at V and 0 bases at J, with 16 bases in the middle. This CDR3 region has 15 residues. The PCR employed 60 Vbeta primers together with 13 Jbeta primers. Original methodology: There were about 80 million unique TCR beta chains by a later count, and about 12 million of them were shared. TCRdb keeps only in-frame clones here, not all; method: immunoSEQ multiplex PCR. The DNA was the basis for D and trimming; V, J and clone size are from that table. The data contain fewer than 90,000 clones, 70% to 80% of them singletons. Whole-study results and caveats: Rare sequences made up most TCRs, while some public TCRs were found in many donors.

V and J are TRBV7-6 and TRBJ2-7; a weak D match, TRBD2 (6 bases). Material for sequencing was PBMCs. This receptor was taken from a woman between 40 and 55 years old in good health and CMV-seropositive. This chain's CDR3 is CASTPDLSGSYEQYF. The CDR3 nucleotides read TGTGCCAGCACCCCAGACCTTAGCGGCTCCTACGAGCAGTACTTC.